The 26 T cell receptor beta chains below were found in one sample sequenced in a study of blood T cell repertoires in COVID-19. Sequencing was performed with immunoSEQ multiplex PCR; in TCRdb, only in-frame clones are kept and a portion is missing. The data show around 53,000 clones, just under 90% seen once. Sequences were obtained from peripheral blood. The source of these receptors is a man in his forties or fifties with acute or convalescent COVID-19.

V and J are TRBV7-8 and TRBJ1-5; 10 nucleotides align to TRBD1. There are 18 residues in the CDR3. Trimming took 1 base from V and 0 from J; bases not matched to a gene: 6. Germline V gene lookup returns CDR1 SGHVS and CDR2 FQNEAQ. CDR3 coding DNA: TGTGCCAGCAGCTTAGGGGACAGGGGTTTCTATAGCAATCAGCCCCAGCATTTT. Its protein is CASSLGDRGFYSNQPQHF.

Details on this clone: Germline is not matched at one junction end, which may reflect a read error. This chain links TRBV7-7 with TRBJ1-5; the D gene is possibly TRBD1 (6 bases). In germline, CDR1 is SSHAT, CDR2 FNYEAQ (reference sequence). The CDR3 totals 16 residues. The CDR3 reads CASSLANRAGAQPQHF. The CDR3 nucleotides are TGTGCTAGCAGCTTAGCGAACAGGGCTGGTGCTCAGCCCCAGCATTTT.

The rearrangement joins TRBV6-6 to TRBJ2-5, with a tentative D call TRBD2 (5 bases). V dropped 2 bases and J dropped 4 bases, with 8 bases sitting between them. Germline CDR1 and CDR2: MNHNY and SVGAGI (reference sequence). This CDR3 is built from 13 residues. CDR3 nucleotides: TGTGCCAGCAGTTACGGAGGAGGAGAGACCCAGTACTTC. This sequence encodes CASSYGGGETQYF.

The J gene is TRBJ1-2, the V gene TRBV24-1; D is undetermined. The CDR3 is 12 amino acids. Trimming shortened V by 2 bases and J by 7 bases, and 7 bases separated the two germline ends. Germline V gives CDR1 KGHDR, CDR2 SFDVKD. Written as DNA, the CDR3 is TGTGCCACCAGTGATTCCTTACTTGGCTACACCTTC. This codes for CATSDSLLGYTF.

The chain is built from TRBV4-1 and TRBJ1-2, with 7 bases that match TRBD1. Germline V lookup: CDR1 MGHRA, CDR2 YSYEKL. The ends lost 4 bases at V and 6 bases at J; junction bases unmatched: 8. This CDR3 comprises 14 residues. The CDR3 reads CASSRPDREDGYTF. The CDR3, as DNA: TGCGCCAGCAGCCGACCAGACAGGGAGGATGGCTACACCTTC.

The CDR3 sequence is CASSHRDRGNYGYTF. For the CDR3, the DNA is TGTGCCAGCAGTCACCGGGACAGGGGAAACTATGGCTACACCTTC. The chain recombines TRBV6-5 with TRBJ1-2; TRBD1 matches 10 bases. The germline V gene has CDR1 MNHEY and CDR2 SVGAGI. The V segment lost 5 bases and the J segment 2 bases; nucleotides outside the gene matches: 5. CDR3 length equals 15 residues.

CDR3 bases: TGCGCCAGCAGCCCCCTCCCCACTAGCGGGGGGGGCACAGATACGCAGTATTTT. Amino acid sequence: CASSPLPTSGGGTDTQYF. J is TRBJ2-3 and V is TRBV4-1, with TRBD2 matching over 13 bases. The V gene's germline CDR1 is MGHRA and CDR2 YSYEKL. V was pared by 4 bases and J by 1 base, with 8 bases of the junction left unmatched. The CDR3 runs 18 residues.

The genes are TRBV9 and TRBJ1-4, with a weak D call TRBD1 (6 bases). This CDR3 has 16 residues. V lost 4 bases, J lost 0 bases, and 13 bases lay in between. The germline V gene encodes CDR1 SGDLS and CDR2 YYNGEE. CDR3 region: CASSQTGLATNEKLFF. The CDR3 DNA reads as TGTGCCAGCAGCCAAACAGGGTTAGCAACTAATGAAAAACTGTTTTTT.

The V call is TRBV6-5, the J call TRBJ1-5; D uncertain. The CDR3 covers 12 residues. Germline V gene data show CDR1 as MNHEY and CDR2 as SVGAGI. Trimming shortened V by 5 bases and J by 4 bases, and 6 bases separated the two germline ends. The CDR3 DNA reads as TGTGCCAGCAGTCGGAGTAATCAGCCCCAGCATTTT. This sequence encodes CASSRSNQPQHF.

V and J are TRBV2 and TRBJ2-6; D is undetermined. V was trimmed by 3 bases and J by 2 bases, leaving 5 bases between them. The CDR3 contains 14 residues. In germline, CDR1 is SNHLY, CDR2 FYNNEI. The CDR3 nucleotides read TGTGCCAGCAGTGACAGCGCTGGGGCCAACGTCCTGACTTTC. Translation gives CASSDSAGANVLTF.

The V call is TRBV28, the J call TRBJ2-7; the D gene is possibly TRBD2 (6 bases). V shed 3 bases and J shed 5 bases, with 23 bases lying between them. In germline, CDR1 is MDHEN, CDR2 SYDVKM. This CDR3 spans 17 amino acids. The CDR3 reads CASSLSRAAGGTHEQYF. CDR3 DNA sequence: TGTGCCAGCAGTTTGAGCAGGGCGGCTGGCGGGACTCACGAGCAGTACTTC.

The CDR3 DNA reads as TGTGCCACCAGTGATTCCCGAGCAGGGGGCTTGTATGGCTACACCTTC. Translating it yields CATSDSRAGGLYGYTF. The J gene is TRBJ1-2, the V gene TRBV24-1, with 8 nucleotides matching TRBD1. The CDR3 is 16 residues long. With V trimmed by 2 bases and J by 5 bases, 9 bases remained unmatched. CDR1 is KGHDR, CDR2 SFDVKD, per germline.

This chain connects TRBV27 to TRBJ2-3, with a tentative D call TRBD2 (5 bases). The CDR3 extends over 15 amino acids. V was pared by 5 bases and J by 0 bases, with 12 bases between. Germline V CDR1 and CDR2: MNHEY, SMNVEV (reference sequence). The CDR3 DNA reads as TGTGCCAGCAGTCCAAGGACTCTTAGCACAGATACGCAGTATTTT. This codes for CASSPRTLSTDTQYF.

This clone was counted once. CDR3 sequence: CASSLASGKAGNTIYF. Here the CDR3 DNA reads TGTGCCAGCAGCTTAGCGTCGGGGAAGGCTGGAAACACCATATATTTT. This chain connects TRBV11-3 to TRBJ1-3; D remains unclear. The V gene's germline CDR1 is SGHNT and CDR2 YENEEA. Trimming took off 1 base at V and 2 bases at J, with 12 bases between the two ends. The CDR3 totals 16 residues.

The rearrangement joins TRBV7-9 to TRBJ1-1, with D perhaps matching TRBD1 (5 bases). CDR3 length: 14 amino acids. The V gene's germline CDR1 is SEHNR and CDR2 FQNEAQ (reference sequence). Trimming took 4 bases from V and 1 from J, leaving 10 bases between them. The CDR3 coding sequence is TGTGCCAGCAGCTCCCCCCAGGGGAACACTGAAGCTTTCTTT. It translates to CASSSPQGNTEAFF. Complete variable domain (other parts from reference TRBV7-9 and TRBJ1-1): DTGVSQNPRHKITKRGQNVTFRCDPISEHNRLYWYRQTLGQGPEFLTYFQNEAQLEKSRLLSDRFSAERPKGSFSTLEIQRTEQGDSAMYLCASSSPQGNTEAFFGQGTRLTVV.

The rearrangement uses TRBV19 and TRBJ2-7; D is perhaps TRBD1 (5 bases). This CDR3 is 14 amino acids long. Germline CDR1 LNHDA, CDR2 SQIVND (reference sequence). V lost 0 bases to trimming and J lost 2 bases, with 8 bases between them. The CDR3 sequence is CASSIDWGPYEQYF. The CDR3, as DNA: TGTGCCAGTAGTATAGACTGGGGCCCCTACGAGCAGTACTTC.

V gene TRBV7-2 combines with J gene TRBJ2-5; 12 bases are shared with TRBD2. The CDR3 runs 16 residues. The germline gives CDR1 SGHTA, CDR2 FQGNSA. V lost 1 base, J lost 7 bases, and 7 bases stayed unmatched. In DNA form, the CDR3 reads TGTGCCAGCAGCTTAGGGGGGACTAGCGGGTATGGGACCCAGTACTTC. It yields the protein CASSLGGTSGYGTQYF.

The rearrangement links TRBV10-2 to TRBJ2-1, with D possibly matching TRBD1 (5 bases). V was clipped by 8 bases and J by 5 bases, with 7 bases between them. CDR1 and CDR2 (germline): WSHSY, SAAADI. The CDR3 sequence is 11 residues long. The CDR3 here is CASGHNNEQFF. DNA for the CDR3: TGCGCCAGCGGACACAACAATGAGCAGTTCTTC.

This clone was observed a few times. CDR3 sequence: CASSRSGSTDTQYF. CDR3 DNA: TGTGCCAGCAGCCGTAGCGGGAGCACAGATACGCAGTATTTT. J is TRBJ2-3 and V is TRBV7-3; TRBD2 matches at 7 bases. This CDR3 has 14 amino acids. Germline assignment: CDR1 SGHTA and CDR2 FQGTGA. J lost 0 bases, V lost 5 bases, and 2 bases had no gene match.

This chain joins TRBV7-8 and TRBJ2-1; D is undetermined. Germline assignment: CDR1 SGHVS and CDR2 FQNEAQ. The CDR3 runs 11 residues. Trimming took off 1 base at V and 9 bases at J, with 4 bases between the two ends. The CDR3 region is CASSLGGEQFF. CDR3 DNA sequence: TGTGCCAGCAGCTTAGGAGGTGAGCAGTTCTTC.

This clone was recorded a few times. J is TRBJ1-1 and V is TRBV9; 7 bases are shared with TRBD1. CDR3 size: 14 residues. Germline V gene sequence: CDR1 SGDLS, CDR2 YYNGEE. The ends lost 3 bases at V and 10 bases at J; junction bases unmatched: 12. CDR3 region: CASSERVAQGGAFF. The CDR3 coding sequence is TGTGCCAGCAGCGAGAGAGTGGCGCAGGGGGGAGCTTTCTTT.

The V call is TRBV7-3, the J call TRBJ2-7; 12 nucleotides line up with TRBD1. Germline-derived CDR1 and CDR2 are SGHTA and FQGTGA. After removal of 2 bases from V and 7 bases from J, the junction contained 6 bases not matched to a gene. This CDR3 contains 15 residues. CDR3 DNA: TGTGCCAGCAGCTTACAAGGGACAGGGGGCTCGGAGCAGTACTTC. It is translated as CASSLQGTGGSEQYF.

This clone appeared a single time. This rearrangement joins TRBV5-1 to TRBJ1-6, with TRBD1 as a possible D gene (5 bases). The germline gives CDR1 SGHRS, CDR2 YFSETQ. With 4 bases removed from V and 7 bases from J, the gap between germline ends came to 21 bases. The CDR3 contains 17 residues. Here the CDR3 reads CASSDPTETFQNSPLHF. The CDR3 bases are TGCGCCAGCAGCGACCCGACAGAGACTTTTCAGAATTCACCCCTCCACTTT.

The chain joins TRBV28 to TRBJ1-2, with D tentatively TRBD1 (5 bases). Looked up from germline, CDR1 is MDHEN and CDR2 is SYDVKM. This CDR3 region has 13 residues. Trimming pared 7 bases from V and 7 bases from J, leaving 16 bases between. The CDR3 DNA is TGTGCCAGCATCCCTGGAGGGGAGAGTGGCTACACCTTC. Protein: CASIPGGESGYTF.

The CDR3: CASSQDGTGGDGYTF. The DNA of the CDR3 is TGTGCCAGCAGCCAAGATGGAACAGGGGGAGATGGCTACACCTTC. This sequence joins TRBV14 and TRBJ1-2, with TRBD1 identical over 8 bases. The CDR3 extends over 15 amino acids. The V gene end was trimmed by 0 bases and the J gene end by 6 bases; junction bases not matched to a gene: 6. Germline V gene sequence: CDR1 SGHDN, CDR2 FVKESK.

The V and J genes are TRBV7-6 and TRBJ1-4, with 9 nucleotides matching TRBD1. The CDR3 loop spans 22 amino acids. The V gene's germline CDR1 is SGHVS and CDR2 FNYEAQ. V lost 1 base to trimming and J lost 7 bases; unmatched junction nucleotides: 25. CDR3 coding DNA: TGTGCCAGCAGCTTAGGCCATCGTGGGGTTCCGACAGGGGGTTTGGAAGGTGAAAAACTGTTTTTT. This translates into CASSLGHRGVPTGGLEGEKLFF.